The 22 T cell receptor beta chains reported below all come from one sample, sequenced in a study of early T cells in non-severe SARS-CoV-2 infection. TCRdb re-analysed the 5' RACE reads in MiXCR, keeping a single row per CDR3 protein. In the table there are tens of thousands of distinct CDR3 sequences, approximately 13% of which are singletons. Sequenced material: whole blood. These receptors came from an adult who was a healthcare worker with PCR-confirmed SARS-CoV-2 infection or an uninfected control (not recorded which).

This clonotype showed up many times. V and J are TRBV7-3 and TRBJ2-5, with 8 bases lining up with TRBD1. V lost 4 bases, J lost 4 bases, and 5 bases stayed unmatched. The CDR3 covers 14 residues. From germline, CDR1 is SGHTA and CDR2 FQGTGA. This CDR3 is CASSSTGGGETQYF. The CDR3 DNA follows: TGTGCCAGCAGCTCTACAGGGGGTGGAGAGACCCAGTACTTC.

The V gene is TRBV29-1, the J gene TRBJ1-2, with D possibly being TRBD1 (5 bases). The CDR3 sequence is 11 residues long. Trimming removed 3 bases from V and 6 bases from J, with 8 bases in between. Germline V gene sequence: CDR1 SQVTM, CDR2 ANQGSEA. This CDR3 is CSVDQGDGYTF. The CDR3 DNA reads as TGCAGCGTTGACCAGGGAGATGGCTACACCTTC.

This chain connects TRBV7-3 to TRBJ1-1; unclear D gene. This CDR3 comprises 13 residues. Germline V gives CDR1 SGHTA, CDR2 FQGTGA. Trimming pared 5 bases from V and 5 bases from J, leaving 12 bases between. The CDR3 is CASSPTVGTEAFF. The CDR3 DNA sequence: TGTGCCAGCAGCCCGACGGTGGGTACTGAAGCTTTCTTT.

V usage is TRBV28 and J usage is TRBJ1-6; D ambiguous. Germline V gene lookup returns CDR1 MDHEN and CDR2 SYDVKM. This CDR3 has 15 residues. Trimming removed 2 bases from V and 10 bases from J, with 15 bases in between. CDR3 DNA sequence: TGTGCCAGCAGTTTAAGTGGGTGGGTAGAATCACCCCTCCACTTT. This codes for CASSLSGWVESPLHF.

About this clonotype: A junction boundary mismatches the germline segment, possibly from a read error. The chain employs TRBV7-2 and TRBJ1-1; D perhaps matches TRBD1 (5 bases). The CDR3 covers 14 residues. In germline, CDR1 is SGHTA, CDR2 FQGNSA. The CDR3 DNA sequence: TGTGCCAGCAGCCAGGGACTGCCGAACACTAAAGCTTTCTTT. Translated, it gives CASSQGLPNTKAFF.

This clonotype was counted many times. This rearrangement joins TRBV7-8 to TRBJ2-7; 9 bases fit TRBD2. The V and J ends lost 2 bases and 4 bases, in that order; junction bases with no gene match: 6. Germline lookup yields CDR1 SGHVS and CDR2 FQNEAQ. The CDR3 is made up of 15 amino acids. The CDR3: CASSLSAGGGYEQYF. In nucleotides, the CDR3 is TGTGCCAGCAGCTTATCAGCGGGAGGTGGATACGAGCAGTACTTC.

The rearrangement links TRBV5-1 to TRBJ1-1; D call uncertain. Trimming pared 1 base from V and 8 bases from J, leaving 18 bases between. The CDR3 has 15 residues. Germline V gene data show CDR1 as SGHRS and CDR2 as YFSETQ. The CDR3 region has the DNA TGCGCCAGCAGCTTGCAGAGTGGGCGGGATGGGGAAGCTTTCTTT. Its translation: CASSLQSGRDGEAFF.

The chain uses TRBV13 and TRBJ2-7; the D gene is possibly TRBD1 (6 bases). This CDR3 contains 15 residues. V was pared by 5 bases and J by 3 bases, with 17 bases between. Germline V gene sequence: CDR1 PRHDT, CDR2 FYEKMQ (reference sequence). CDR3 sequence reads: CASSISGTLSYEQYF. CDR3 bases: TGTGCCAGCAGCATAAGTGGGACACTCAGCTACGAGCAGTACTTC. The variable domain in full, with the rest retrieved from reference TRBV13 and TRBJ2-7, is AAGVIQSPRHLIKEKRETATLKCYPIPRHDTVYWYQQGPGQDPQFLISFYEKMQSDKGSIPDRFSAQQFSDYHSELNMSSLELGDSALYFCASSISGTLSYEQYFGPGTRLTVT.

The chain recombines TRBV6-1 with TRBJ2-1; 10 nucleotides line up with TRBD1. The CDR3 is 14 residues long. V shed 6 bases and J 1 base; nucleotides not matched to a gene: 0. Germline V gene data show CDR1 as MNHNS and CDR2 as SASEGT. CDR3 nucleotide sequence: TGTGCCAGCAGGGGACAGGGGTCCTACAATGAGCAGTTCTTC. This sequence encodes CASRGQGSYNEQFF.

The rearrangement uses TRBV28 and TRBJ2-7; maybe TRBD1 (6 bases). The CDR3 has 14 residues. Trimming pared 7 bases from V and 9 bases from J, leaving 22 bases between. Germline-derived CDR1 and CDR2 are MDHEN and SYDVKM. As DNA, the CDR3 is TGTGCCAGCACTACGGACAGTGCTCGTGGCAGGCAGTACTTC. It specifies CASTTDSARGRQYF.

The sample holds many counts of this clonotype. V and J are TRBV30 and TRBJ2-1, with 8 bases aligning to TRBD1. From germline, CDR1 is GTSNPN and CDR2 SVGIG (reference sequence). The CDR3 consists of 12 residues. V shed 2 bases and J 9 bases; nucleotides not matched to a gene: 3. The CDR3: CAWSPTGVEQFF. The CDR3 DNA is TGTGCCTGGAGTCCGACAGGGGTTGAGCAGTTCTTC. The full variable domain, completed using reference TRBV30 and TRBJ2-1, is SQTIHQWPATLVQPVGSPLSLECTVEGTSNPNLYWYRQAAGRGLQLLFYSVGIGQISSEVPQNLSASRPQDRQFILSSKKLLLSDSGFYLCAWSPTGVEQFFGPGTRLTVL.

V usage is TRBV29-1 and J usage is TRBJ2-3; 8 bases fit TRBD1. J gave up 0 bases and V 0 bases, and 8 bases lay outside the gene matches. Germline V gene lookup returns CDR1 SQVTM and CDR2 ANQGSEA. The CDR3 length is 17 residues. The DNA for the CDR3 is TGCAGCGTTGAAGATCTTGGGAGGACAGGGAGCACAGATACGCAGTATTTT. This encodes CSVEDLGRTGSTDTQYF.

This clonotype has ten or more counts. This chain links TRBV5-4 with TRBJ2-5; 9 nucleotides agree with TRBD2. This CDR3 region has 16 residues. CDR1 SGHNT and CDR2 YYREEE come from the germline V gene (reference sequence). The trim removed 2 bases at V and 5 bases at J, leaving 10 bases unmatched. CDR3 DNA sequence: TGTGCCAGCAGCTTAGCGGGGGGATCCCGGGGTGAGACCCAGTACTTC. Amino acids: CASSLAGGSRGETQYF.

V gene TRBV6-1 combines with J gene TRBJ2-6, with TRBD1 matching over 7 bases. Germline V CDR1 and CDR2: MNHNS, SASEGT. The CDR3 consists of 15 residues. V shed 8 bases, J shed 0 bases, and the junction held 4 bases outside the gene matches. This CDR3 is CASSDRRSGANVLTF. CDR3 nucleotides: TGTGCCAGCTCGGACAGGCGCTCTGGGGCCAACGTCCTGACTTTC.

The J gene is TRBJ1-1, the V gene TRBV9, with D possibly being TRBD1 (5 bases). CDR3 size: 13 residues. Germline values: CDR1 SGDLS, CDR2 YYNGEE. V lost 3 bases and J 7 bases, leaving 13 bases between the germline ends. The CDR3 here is CASSARDPSEAFF. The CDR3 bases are TGTGCCAGCAGCGCCCGGGACCCTAGTGAAGCTTTCTTT.

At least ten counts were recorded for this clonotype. CDR3 region: CASSLVGNQPQHF. The CDR3 coding sequence is TGTGCCAGCAGCTTGGTAGGCAATCAGCCCCAGCATTTT. This chain uses TRBV5-6 with TRBJ1-5; D call uncertain. Between the trimmed V and J ends, which lost 0 bases and 2 bases, there was a span of 3 bases. CDR1 and CDR2 (germline): SGHDT, YYEEEE. This CDR3 spans 13 amino acids.

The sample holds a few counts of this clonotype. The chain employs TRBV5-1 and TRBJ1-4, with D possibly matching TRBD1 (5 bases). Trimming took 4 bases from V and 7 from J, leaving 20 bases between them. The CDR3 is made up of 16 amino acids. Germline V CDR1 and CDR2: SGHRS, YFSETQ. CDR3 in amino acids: CASSDPSGQGGEKLFF. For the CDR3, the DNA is TGCGCCAGCAGCGACCCATCCGGCCAGGGAGGTGAAAAACTGTTTTTT.

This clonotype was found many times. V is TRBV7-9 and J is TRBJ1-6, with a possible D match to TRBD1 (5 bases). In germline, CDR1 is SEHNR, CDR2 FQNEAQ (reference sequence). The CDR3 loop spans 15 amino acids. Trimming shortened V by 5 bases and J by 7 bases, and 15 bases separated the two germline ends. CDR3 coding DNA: TGTGCCAGCAGCCGAGGCCGGGACGGCAATTCACCCCTCCACTTT. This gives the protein CASSRGRDGNSPLHF.

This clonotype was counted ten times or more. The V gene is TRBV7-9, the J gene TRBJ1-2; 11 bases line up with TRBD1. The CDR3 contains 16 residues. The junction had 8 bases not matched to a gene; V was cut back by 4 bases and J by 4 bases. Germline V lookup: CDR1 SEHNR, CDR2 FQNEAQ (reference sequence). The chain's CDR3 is CASSSDRGRLVYGYTF. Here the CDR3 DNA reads TGTGCCAGCAGCTCGGACAGGGGGCGTCTCGTCTATGGCTACACCTTC.

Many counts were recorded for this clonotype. The CDR3 protein is CASSLEFGTRSTEAFF. CDR3 in DNA: TGTGCCAGCAGCTTAGAATTTGGGACTCGGTCCACTGAAGCTTTCTTT. The chain joins TRBV11-2 to TRBJ1-1; weak D call: TRBD1 (5 bases). CDR1 SGHAT and CDR2 FQNNGV come from the germline V gene. The CDR3 is made up of 16 amino acids. Trimming shortened V by 0 bases and J by 4 bases, and 15 bases separated the two germline ends.

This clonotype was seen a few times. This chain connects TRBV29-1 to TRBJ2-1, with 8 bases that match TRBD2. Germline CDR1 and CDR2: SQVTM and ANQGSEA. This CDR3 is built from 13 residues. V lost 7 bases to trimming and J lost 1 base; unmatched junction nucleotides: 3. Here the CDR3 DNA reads TGCAGCGCATTAGCGGGATCCTACAATGAGCAGTTCTTC. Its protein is CSALAGSYNEQFF.

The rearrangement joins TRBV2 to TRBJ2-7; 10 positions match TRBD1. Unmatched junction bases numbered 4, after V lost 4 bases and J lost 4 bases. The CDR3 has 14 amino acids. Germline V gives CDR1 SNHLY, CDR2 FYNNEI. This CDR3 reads CASSGQGARYEQYF. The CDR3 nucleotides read TGTGCCAGCAGTGGACAGGGGGCGAGATACGAGCAGTACTTC.